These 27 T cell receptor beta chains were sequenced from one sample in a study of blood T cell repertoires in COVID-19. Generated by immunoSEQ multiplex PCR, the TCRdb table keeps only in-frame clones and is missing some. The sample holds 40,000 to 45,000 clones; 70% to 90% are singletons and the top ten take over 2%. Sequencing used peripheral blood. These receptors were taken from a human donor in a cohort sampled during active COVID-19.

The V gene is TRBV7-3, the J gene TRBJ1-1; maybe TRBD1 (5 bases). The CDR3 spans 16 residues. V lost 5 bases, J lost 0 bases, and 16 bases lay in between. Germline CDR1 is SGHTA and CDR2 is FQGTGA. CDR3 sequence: CASSQGGGGVNTEAFF. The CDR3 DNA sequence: TGTGCCAGCAGCCAAGGTGGGGGAGGGGTGAACACTGAAGCTTTCTTT.

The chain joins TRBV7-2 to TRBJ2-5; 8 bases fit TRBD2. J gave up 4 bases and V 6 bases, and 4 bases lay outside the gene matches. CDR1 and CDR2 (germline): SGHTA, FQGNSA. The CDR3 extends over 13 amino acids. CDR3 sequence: CASSRGGSETQYF. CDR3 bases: TGTGCCAGCAGTCGGGGGGGCTCAGAGACCCAGTACTTC.

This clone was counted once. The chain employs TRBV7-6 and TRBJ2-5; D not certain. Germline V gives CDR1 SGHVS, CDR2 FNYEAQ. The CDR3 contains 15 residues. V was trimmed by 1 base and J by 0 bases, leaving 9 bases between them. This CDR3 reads CASSLGVGDQETQYF. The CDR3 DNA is TGTGCCAGCAGCTTAGGGGTAGGAGACCAAGAGACCCAGTACTTC.

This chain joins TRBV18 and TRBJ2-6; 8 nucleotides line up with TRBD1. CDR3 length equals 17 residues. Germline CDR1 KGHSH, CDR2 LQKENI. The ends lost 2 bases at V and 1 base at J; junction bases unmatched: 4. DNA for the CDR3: TGTGCCAGCTCACCAAGGCAGGGGGCATCTGGGGCCAACGTCCTGACTTTC. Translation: CASSPRQGASGANVLTF.

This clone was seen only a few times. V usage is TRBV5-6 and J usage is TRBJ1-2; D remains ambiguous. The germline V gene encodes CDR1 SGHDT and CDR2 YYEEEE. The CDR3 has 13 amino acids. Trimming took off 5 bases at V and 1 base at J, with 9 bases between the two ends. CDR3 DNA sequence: TGTGCCAGCAGATCCACTGTTAACTATGGCTACACCTTC. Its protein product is CASRSTVNYGYTF.

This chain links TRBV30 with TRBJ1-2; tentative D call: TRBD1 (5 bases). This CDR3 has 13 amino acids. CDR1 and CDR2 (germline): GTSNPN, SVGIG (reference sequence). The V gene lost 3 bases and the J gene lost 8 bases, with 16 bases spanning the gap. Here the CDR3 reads CAWRVSSRAGYTF. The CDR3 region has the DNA TGTGCCTGGAGAGTTTCTTCCAGGGCAGGCTACACCTTC.

In DNA form, the CDR3 reads TGTGCCAGCTCGGGGGAGGGGTTGACTGAAGCTTTCTTT. Amino acid sequence: CASSGEGLTEAFF. This rearrangement joins TRBV21-1 to TRBJ1-1. TRBV21-1 is described as a pseudogene. The CDR3 sequence is 13 residues long.

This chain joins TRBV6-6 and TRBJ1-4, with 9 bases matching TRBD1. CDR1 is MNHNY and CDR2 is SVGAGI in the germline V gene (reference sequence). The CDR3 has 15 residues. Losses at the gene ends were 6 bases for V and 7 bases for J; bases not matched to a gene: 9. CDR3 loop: CASSPRQDRGEKLFF. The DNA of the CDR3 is TGTGCCAGCAGCCCCCGCCAGGACAGGGGTGAAAAACTGTTTTTT.

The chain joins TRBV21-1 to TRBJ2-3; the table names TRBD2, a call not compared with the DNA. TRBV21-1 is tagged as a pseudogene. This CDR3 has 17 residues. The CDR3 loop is CASSKEAGLPQADTQYF. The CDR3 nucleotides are TGTGCCAGCAGCAAAGAGGCCGGACTTCCCCAGGCAGATACGCAGTATTTT.

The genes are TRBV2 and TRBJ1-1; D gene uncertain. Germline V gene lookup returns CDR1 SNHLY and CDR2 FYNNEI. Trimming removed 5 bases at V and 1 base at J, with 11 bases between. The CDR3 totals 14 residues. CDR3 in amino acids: CASSPGWQNTEAFF. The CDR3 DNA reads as TGTGCCAGCAGTCCAGGCTGGCAGAACACTGAAGCTTTCTTT.

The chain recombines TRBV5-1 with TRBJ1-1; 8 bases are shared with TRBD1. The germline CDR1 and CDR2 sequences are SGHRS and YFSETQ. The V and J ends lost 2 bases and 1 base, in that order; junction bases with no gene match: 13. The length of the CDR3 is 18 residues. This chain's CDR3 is CASSFGGTGGSKNTEAFF. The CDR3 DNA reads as TGCGCCAGCAGCTTCGGTGGCACAGGGGGAAGCAAGAACACTGAAGCTTTCTTT.

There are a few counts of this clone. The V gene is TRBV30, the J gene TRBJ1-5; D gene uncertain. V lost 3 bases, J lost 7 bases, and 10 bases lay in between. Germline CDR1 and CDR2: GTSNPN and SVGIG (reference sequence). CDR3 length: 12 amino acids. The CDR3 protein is CAWSPVGQPQHF. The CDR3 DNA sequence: TGTGCCTGGAGCCCCGTCGGGCAGCCCCAGCATTTT. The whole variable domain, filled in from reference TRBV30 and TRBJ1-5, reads SQTIHQWPATLVQPVGSPLSLECTVEGTSNPNLYWYRQAAGRGLQLLFYSVGIGQISSEVPQNLSASRPQDRQFILSSKKLLLSDSGFYLCAWSPVGQPQHFGDGTRLSIL.

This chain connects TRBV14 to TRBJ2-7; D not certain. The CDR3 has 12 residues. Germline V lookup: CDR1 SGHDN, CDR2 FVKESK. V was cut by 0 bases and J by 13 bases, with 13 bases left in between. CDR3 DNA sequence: TGTGCCAGCAGCCAAGATATGCGGAAACCCTACTTC. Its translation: CASSQDMRKPYF.

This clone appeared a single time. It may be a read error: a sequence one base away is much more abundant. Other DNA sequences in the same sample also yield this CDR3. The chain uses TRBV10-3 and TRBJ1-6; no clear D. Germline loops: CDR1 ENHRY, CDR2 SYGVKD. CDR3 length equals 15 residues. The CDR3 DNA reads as TGTGCTATCAGTGAACAGACCTCCTATAATTCACCCCTCCACTTT. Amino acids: CAISEQTSYNSPLHF.

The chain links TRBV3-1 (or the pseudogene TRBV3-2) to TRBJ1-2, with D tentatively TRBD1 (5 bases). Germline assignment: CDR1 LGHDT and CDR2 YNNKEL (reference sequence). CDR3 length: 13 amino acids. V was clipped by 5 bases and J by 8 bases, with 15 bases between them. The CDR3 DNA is TGTGCCAGCAGCACAGGACGGACAAAGGGCTACACCTTC. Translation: CASSTGRTKGYTF.

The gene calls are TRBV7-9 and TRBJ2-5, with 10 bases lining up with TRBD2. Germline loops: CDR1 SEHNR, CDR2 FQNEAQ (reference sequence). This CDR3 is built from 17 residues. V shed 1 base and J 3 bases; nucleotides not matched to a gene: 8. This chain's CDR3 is CASSLGVLAGGEETQYF. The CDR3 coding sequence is TGTGCCAGCAGCTTAGGGGTGTTAGCGGGGGGTGAAGAGACCCAGTACTTC. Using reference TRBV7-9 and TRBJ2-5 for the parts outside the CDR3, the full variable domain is DTGVSQNPRHKITKRGQNVTFRCDPISEHNRLYWYRQTLGQGPEFLTYFQNEAQLEKSRLLSDRFSAERPKGSFSTLEIQRTEQGDSAMYLCASSLGVLAGGEETQYFGPGTRLLVL.

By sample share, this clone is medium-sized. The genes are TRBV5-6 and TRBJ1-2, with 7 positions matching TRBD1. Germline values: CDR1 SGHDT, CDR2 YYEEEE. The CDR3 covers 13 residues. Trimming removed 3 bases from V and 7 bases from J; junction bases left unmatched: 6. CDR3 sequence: CASSSAGGSGYTF. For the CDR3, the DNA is TGTGCCAGCAGCTCTGCAGGGGGAAGTGGCTACACCTTC.

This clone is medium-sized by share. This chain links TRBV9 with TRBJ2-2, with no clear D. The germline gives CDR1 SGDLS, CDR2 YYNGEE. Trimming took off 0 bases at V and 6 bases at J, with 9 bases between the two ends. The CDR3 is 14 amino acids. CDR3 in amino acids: CASSVASGPGELFF. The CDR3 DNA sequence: TGTGCCAGCAGCGTAGCGTCCGGTCCCGGGGAGCTGTTTTTT.

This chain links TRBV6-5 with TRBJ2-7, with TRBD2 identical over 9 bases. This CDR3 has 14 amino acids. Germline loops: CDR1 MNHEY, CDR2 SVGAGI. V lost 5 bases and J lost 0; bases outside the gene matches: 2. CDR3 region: CASSPRGGSYEQYF. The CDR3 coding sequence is TGTGCCAGCAGTCCGCGGGGGGGCTCCTACGAGCAGTACTTC.

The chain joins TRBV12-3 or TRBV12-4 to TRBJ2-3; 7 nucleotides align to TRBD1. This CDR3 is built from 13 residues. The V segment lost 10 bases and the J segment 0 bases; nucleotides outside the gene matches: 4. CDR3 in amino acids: CAIGTASTDTQYF. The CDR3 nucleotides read TGTGCCATCGGGACAGCGAGCACAGATACGCAGTATTTT.

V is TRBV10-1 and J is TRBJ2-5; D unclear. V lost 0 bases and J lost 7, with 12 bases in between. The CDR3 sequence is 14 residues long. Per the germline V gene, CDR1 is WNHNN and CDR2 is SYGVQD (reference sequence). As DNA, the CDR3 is TGCGCCAGCAGTGAGTCTCTGGGTTCGGGGACCCAGTACTTC. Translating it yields CASSESLGSGTQYF.

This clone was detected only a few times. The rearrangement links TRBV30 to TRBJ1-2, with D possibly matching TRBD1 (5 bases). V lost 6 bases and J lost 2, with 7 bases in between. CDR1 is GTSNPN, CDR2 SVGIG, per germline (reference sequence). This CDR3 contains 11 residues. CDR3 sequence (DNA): TGTGCCTGCACAGGAAACTATGGCTACACCTTC. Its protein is CACTGNYGYTF.

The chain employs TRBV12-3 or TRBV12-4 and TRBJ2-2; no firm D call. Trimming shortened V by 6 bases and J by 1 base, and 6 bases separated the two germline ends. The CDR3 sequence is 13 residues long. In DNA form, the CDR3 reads TGTGCCAGCAGCTCCAGGAACACCGGGGAGCTGTTTTTT. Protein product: CASSSRNTGELFF.

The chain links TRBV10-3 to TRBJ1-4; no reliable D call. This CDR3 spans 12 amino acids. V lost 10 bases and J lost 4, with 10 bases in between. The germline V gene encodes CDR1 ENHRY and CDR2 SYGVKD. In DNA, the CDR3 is TGTGCCACCGCGGACTTTAATGAAAAACTGTTTTTT. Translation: CATADFNEKLFF.

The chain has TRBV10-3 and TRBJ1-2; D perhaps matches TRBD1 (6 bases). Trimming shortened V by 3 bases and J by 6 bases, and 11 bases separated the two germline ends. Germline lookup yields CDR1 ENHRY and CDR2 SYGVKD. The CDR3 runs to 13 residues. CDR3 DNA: TGTGCCATCAGTGATCAGGGGAAGAATGGCTACACCTTC. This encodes CAISDQGKNGYTF.

This CDR3 is CASSYGRNRETQYF. The DNA of the CDR3 is TGTGCCAGCAGCTACGGGCGAAACCGAGAGACCCAGTACTTC. The chain couples TRBV6-5 to TRBJ2-5; no definite D call. CDR1 is MNHEY, CDR2 SVGAGI, per germline. This CDR3 is built from 14 residues. V was cut by 6 bases and J by 4 bases, with 15 bases left in between.

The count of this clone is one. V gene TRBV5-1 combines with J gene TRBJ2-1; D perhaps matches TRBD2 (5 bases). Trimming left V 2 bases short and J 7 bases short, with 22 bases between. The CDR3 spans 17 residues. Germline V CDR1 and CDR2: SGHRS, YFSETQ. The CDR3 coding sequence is TGCGCCAGCAGCTTTATCCCTGAGGGATGGGGAGAAAATGAGCAGTTCTTC. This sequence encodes CASSFIPEGWGENEQFF.